This T cell receptor beta chain was identified in a study of blood T cell repertoires in COVID-19. CDR3 length equals 15 residues. The germline gives CDR1 MDHEN, CDR2 SYDVKM. Unmatched junction bases numbered 5, after V lost 3 bases and J lost 2 bases. The repertoire was sequenced with immunoSEQ multiplex PCR; TCRdb's copy has only in-frame clones and lacks some. The profile shows fewer than 200,000 clones, around four fifths of them singletons. Sequenced material: peripheral blood. This sequence joins TRBV28 and TRBJ2-5; TRBD1 matches 8 bases. The origin of this receptor is a woman between 70 and 85 years old who had recovered from COVID-19. CDR3 in DNA: TGTGCCAGCAGTTTTCGACAGGGGCTACAAGAGACCCAGTACTTC. Amino acid sequence: CASSFRQGLQETQYF.